This T cell receptor beta chain is drawn from a study of chemoradiotherapy in HPV16-positive cancers. Measured with immunoSEQ multiplex PCR; TCRdb has only the in-frame clones, and not every one. The table includes some 24,000 clones, roughly 94% detected once. From germline, CDR1 is GTSNPN and CDR2 SVGIG (reference sequence). The V gene lost 3 bases and the J gene lost 11 bases, with 17 bases spanning the gap. CDR3 size: 14 residues. The sequence derives from a human donor with HPV-associated anogenital cancer. Sample collection occurred from a patient who underwent chemoradiotherapy. This chain links TRBV30 with TRBJ1-6; a possible D gene is TRBD1 (5 bases). CDR3 protein: CAWRTGTAGTPLHF. DNA for the CDR3: TGTGCCTGGAGAACCGGGACGGCCGGGACACCCCTCCACTTT.